The clone carrying this TCR beta chain was recorded a few times. The entry originates in a study of human T cells and chemical hapten exposure. One entry per CDR3 protein, called by TCRdb with MiXCR from the RACE reads. The sample shows about 140,000 distinct CDR3 sequences, approximately 10% of them seen only once. V was clipped by 1 base and J by 15 bases, with 19 bases between them. Germline CDR1 SGHTA, CDR2 FQGNSA. The CDR3 has 14 amino acids. Time point here: patch test 2, 6 weeks after DPC sensitization. Treatment specified: therapeutic diphenylcyclopropenone sensitization with weekly scalp DPC. Specimen: whole blood, collected in connection with sensitization to the hapten diphenylcyclopropenone (DPC). V is TRBV7-2 and J is TRBJ2-1; D might be TRBD2 (6 bases). The sequence came from a woman aged 50 to 65 with alopecia areata. Some clones in this sample may be carry-over from other donors' samples. The CDR3 reads CASSLDLPLAGTFF. The DNA of the CDR3 is TGTGCCAGCAGCTTAGACCTCCCACTAGCTGGTACGTTCTTC.